A single sample is the source of the 27 T cell receptor beta chains below, sequenced in a study of blood T cell repertoires in COVID-19. TCRdb's table, derived via immunoSEQ multiplex PCR, lists solely in-frame clones and lacks some. This table has roughly 92,000 clones, approximately 88% appearing once. Sequenced input: peripheral blood. These receptors all stem from an elderly woman with active or convalescent COVID-19.

V is TRBV20-1 and J is TRBJ1-5; 10 bases line up with TRBD1. The CDR3 is made up of 15 amino acids. Trimming took 3 bases from V and 6 from J; bases not matched to a gene: 8. In germline, CDR1 is DFQATT, CDR2 SNEGSKA (reference sequence). The CDR3 DNA reads as TGCAGTGCTAGTTCTTTGGGACAGGGGAGTCAGCCCCAGCATTTT. This sequence encodes CSASSLGQGSQPQHF.

The chain is built from TRBV2 and TRBJ1-2, with a tentative D call TRBD1 (6 bases). V gave up 6 bases and J gave up 8 bases, with 19 bases separating them. The CDR3 contains 14 residues. Germline V CDR1 and CDR2: SNHLY, FYNNEI. The CDR3 DNA reads as TGTGCCAGCAGGGACCAGGGGATTGGGATGGGCTACACCTTC. This encodes CASRDQGIGMGYTF.

This clone was counted a single time. The rearrangement uses TRBV19 and TRBJ2-7; TRBD1 agrees at 7 bases. Germline V lookup: CDR1 LNHDA, CDR2 SQIVND (reference sequence). The ends lost 1 base at V and 3 bases at J; junction bases unmatched: 3. The CDR3 is 14 amino acids. The CDR3 loop reads CASSIAGGGYEQYF. The CDR3 coding sequence is TGTGCCAGTAGTATAGCAGGGGGTGGCTACGAGCAGTACTTC.

The chain links TRBV28 to TRBJ1-5; no reliable D call. The CDR3 extends over 15 amino acids. The ends were cut back, 8 bases at V and 2 bases at J, with 16 bases in the middle. In germline, CDR1 is MDHEN, CDR2 SYDVKM. The CDR3 nucleotides are TGTGCCAGCGCAATCAGTAGCGGTGGCAATCAGCCCCAGCATTTT. It yields the protein CASAISSGGNQPQHF.

This clone was detected only once. The chain joins TRBV6-5 to TRBJ1-1; the match to TRBD1 covers 7 bases. With 5 bases clipped from V and 5 bases from J, the junction kept 5 bases outside the gene matches. The CDR3 spans 13 residues. CDR1 MNHEY and CDR2 SVGAGI come from the germline V gene. CDR3 sequence: CASSKRRGTEAFF. In DNA form, the CDR3 reads TGTGCCAGCAGTAAGCGCAGGGGGACTGAAGCTTTCTTT.

This rearrangement joins TRBV3-1 (or the pseudogene TRBV3-2) to TRBJ2-2; TRBD2 agrees at 9 bases. Germline V CDR1 and CDR2: LGHDT, YNNKEL (reference sequence). V lost 3 bases and J lost 6; bases outside the gene matches: 8. The CDR3 sequence is 16 residues long. The CDR3 loop is CASSQYSSSGAGELFF. CDR3 bases: TGTGCCAGCAGCCAGTACAGCTCTAGCGGGGCCGGGGAGCTGTTTTTT.

The chain is built from TRBV2 and TRBJ1-1, with 10 positions matching TRBD1. CDR3 length: 14 residues. CDR1 SNHLY and CDR2 FYNNEI come from the germline V gene. Unmatched junction bases numbered 7, after V lost 5 bases and J lost 7 bases. In DNA, the CDR3 is TGTGCCAGCAGTCCCGACAGGGGGCGAAATGAAGCTTTCTTT. This gives the protein CASSPDRGRNEAFF. Full variable domain (remainder filled in from reference TRBV2 and TRBJ1-1): EPEVTQTPSHQVTQMGQEVILRCVPISNHLYFYWYRQILGQKVEFLVSFYNNEISEKSEIFDDQFSVERPDGSNFTLKIRSTKLEDSAMYFCASSPDRGRNEAFFGQGTRLTVV.

The CDR3 sequence: CASSPSGTATNYGYTF. CDR3 sequence (DNA): TGCGCCAGCAGCCCCTCGGGGACAGCCACTAACTATGGCTACACCTTC. The V gene is TRBV5-1, the J gene TRBJ1-2; 7 bases are a match to TRBD1. Germline-derived CDR1 and CDR2 are SGHRS and YFSETQ. Germline trimming cut 4 bases from V and 0 bases from J; bases unmatched to any gene: 9. CDR3 length: 16 amino acids.

The CDR3 DNA sequence: TGTGCCAGCAGCCCAATCTGGGCACTAGCGGGAACAGATACGCAGTATTTT. It translates to CASSPIWALAGTDTQYF. The chain links TRBV5-6 to TRBJ2-3; 10 nucleotides line up with TRBD2. CDR1 is SGHDT and CDR2 is YYEEEE in the germline V gene. With V trimmed by 4 bases and J by 3 bases, 11 bases remained unmatched. This CDR3 comprises 17 residues.

In its sample, this clone was seen once. The gene calls are TRBV19 and TRBJ1-2, with 7 bases fitting TRBD1. Germline assignment: CDR1 LNHDA and CDR2 SQIVND (reference sequence). J lost 4 bases, V lost 7 bases, and 6 bases had no gene match. This CDR3 comprises 13 residues. The CDR3 loop reads CASTVGTVYGYTF. The CDR3 region has the DNA TGTGCCAGTACCGTCGGGACAGTCTATGGCTACACCTTC.

A word on this clone: Germline and junction disagree at one end, which may indicate a read error. CDR3 DNA sequence: TGTGCTAGCAGCCTAGGACTAGCGCGGGAGACCCAGTACTTC. Translated: CASSLGLARETQYF. V and J are TRBV7-7 and TRBJ2-5; TRBD2 aligns across 9 bases. The CDR3 extends over 14 amino acids. Per germline, CDR1 SSHAT and CDR2 FNYEAQ (reference sequence).

The V and J genes are TRBV28 and TRBJ2-2, with a weak D call TRBD1 (6 bases). Looked up from germline, CDR1 is MDHEN and CDR2 is SYDVKM. This CDR3 has 13 amino acids. Trimming took 11 bases from V and 1 from J, leaving 11 bases between them. CDR3 sequence: CAPWTENTGELFF. The CDR3 DNA reads as TGTGCCCCCTGGACAGAGAACACCGGGGAGCTGTTTTTT.

The chain combines TRBV30 with TRBJ2-5; D is possibly TRBD2 (5 bases). The germline CDR1 and CDR2 sequences are GTSNPN and SVGIG (reference sequence). This CDR3 is built from 13 residues. V lost 5 bases to trimming and J lost 1 base, with 11 bases between them. CDR3 in amino acids: CAWERMFQETQYF. CDR3 nucleotide sequence: TGTGCCTGGGAGCGGATGTTCCAAGAGACCCAGTACTTC.

V gene TRBV10-3 combines with J gene TRBJ1-4; 8 bases are a match to TRBD1. The CDR3 runs to 15 residues. Germline values: CDR1 ENHRY, CDR2 SYGVKD. The V and J ends lost 4 bases and 2 bases, in that order; junction bases with no gene match: 3. CDR3 nucleotide sequence: TGTGCCATCAGTGGGACAGGGACGACTAATGAAAAACTGTTTTTT. It codes for CAISGTGTTNEKLFF.

V usage is TRBV7-9 and J usage is TRBJ2-3; no clear D. This CDR3 region has 15 residues. V lost 2 bases and J 0 bases, leaving 9 bases between the germline ends. Germline-derived CDR1 and CDR2 are SEHNR and FQNEAQ (reference sequence). CDR3 sequence (DNA): TGTGCCAGCAGCTTACGCGGAACTAGCACAGATACGCAGTATTTT. Amino acids: CASSLRGTSTDTQYF. Full variable domain (outside the CDR3, taken from reference TRBV7-9 and TRBJ2-3): DTGVSQNPRHKITKRGQNVTFRCDPISEHNRLYWYRQTLGQGPEFLTYFQNEAQLEKSRLLSDRFSAERPKGSFSTLEIQRTEQGDSAMYLCASSLRGTSTDTQYFGPGTRLTVL.

This rearrangement joins TRBV19 to TRBJ1-2; 8 nucleotides match TRBD1. V gave up 7 bases and J gave up 5 bases; unmatched junction bases: 6. Germline loops: CDR1 LNHDA, CDR2 SQIVND (reference sequence). The CDR3 has 13 residues. The DNA of the CDR3 is TGTGCCAGTACCCTAGACAGGGGATATGGCTACACCTTC. This translates into CASTLDRGYGYTF. The complete variable domain, with remaining parts taken from reference TRBV19 and TRBJ1-2, reads DGGITQSPKYLFRKEGQNVTLSCEQNLNHDAMYWYRQDPGQGLRLIYYSQIVNDFQKGDIAEGYSVSREKKESFPLTVTSAQKNPTAFYLCASTLDRGYGYTFGSGTRLTVV.

The chain carries TRBV7-2 and TRBJ1-4; D is undetermined. The V end lost 1 base, the J end lost 8 bases, and 11 bases lay between the germline ends. Per germline, CDR1 SGHTA and CDR2 FQGNSA. The CDR3 consists of 14 residues. The CDR3, as DNA: TGTGCCAGCAGCTTAGATCCCGGAGGGGAAAAACTGTTTTTT. The encoded protein is CASSLDPGGEKLFF.

The chain links TRBV11-2 to TRBJ2-7; the match to TRBD1 covers 7 bases. Germline loops: CDR1 SGHAT, CDR2 FQNNGV. J was trimmed by 3 bases and V by 0 bases; bases with no gene match: 5. This CDR3 is 15 amino acids long. CDR3 in amino acids: CASSLDGQGVYEQYF. The CDR3 DNA sequence: TGTGCCAGCAGCTTAGATGGGCAGGGGGTCTACGAGCAGTACTTC.

This chain uses TRBV14 with TRBJ2-1; 7 bases map to TRBD1. Germline V gives CDR1 SGHDN, CDR2 FVKESK. The junction had 6 bases not matched to a gene; V was cut back by 4 bases and J by 3 bases. The CDR3 is 15 amino acids. CDR3 coding DNA: TGTGCCAGCAGCCCTCGACAGGGATTCTACAATGAGCAGTTCTTC. Residues: CASSPRQGFYNEQFF.

The CDR3 spells CASSRIEQFF. CDR3 bases: TGTGCCAGCAGCAGAATCGAGCAGTTCTTC. The rearrangement links TRBV2 to TRBJ2-1, with D uncertain. With 6 bases removed from V and 10 bases from J, the gap between germline ends came to 7 bases. The germline CDR1 and CDR2 sequences are SNHLY and FYNNEI. The CDR3 is 10 residues long. Full variable domain (remainder filled in from reference TRBV2 and TRBJ2-1): EPEVTQTPSHQVTQMGQEVILRCVPISNHLYFYWYRQILGQKVEFLVSFYNNEISEKSEIFDDQFSVERPDGSNFTLKIRSTKLEDSAMYFCASSRIEQFFGPGTRLTVL.

V usage is TRBV28 and J usage is TRBJ2-5; possibly TRBD2 for D (5 bases). V lost 8 bases and J 4 bases, leaving 20 bases between the germline ends. The CDR3 is 15 amino acids. The germline V gene encodes CDR1 MDHEN and CDR2 SYDVKM. The CDR3 nucleotides are TGTGCCAGCGGGGTAAGCGGAGTTCGGGGAGAGACCCAGTACTTC. The encoded protein is CASGVSGVRGETQYF.

The chain uses TRBV2 and TRBJ2-1, with D perhaps matching TRBD2 (5 bases). Looked up from germline, CDR1 is SNHLY and CDR2 is FYNNEI. V was trimmed by 6 bases and J by 7 bases, leaving 19 bases between them. CDR3 length equals 15 residues. The CDR3 sequence is CASSVLGGSGNEQFF. The CDR3 bases are TGTGCCAGCAGCGTACTAGGTGGGAGTGGGAATGAGCAGTTCTTC.

V and J are TRBV9 and TRBJ2-1; D is undetermined. Germline CDR1 SGDLS, CDR2 YYNGEE. The CDR3 covers 13 residues. V shed 3 bases and J shed 8 bases, with 12 bases lying between them. The CDR3 nucleotides are TGTGCCAGCAGCGGATACCGAGAGGATGAGCAGTTCTTC. It codes for CASSGYREDEQFF. The whole variable domain, filled in from reference TRBV9 and TRBJ2-1, reads DSGVTQTPKHLITATGQRVTLRCSPRSGDLSVYWYQQSLDQGLQFLIQYYNGEERAKGNILERFSAQQFPDLHSELNLSSLELGDSALYFCASSGYREDEQFFGPGTRLTVL.

The rearrangement joins TRBV12-5 to TRBJ2-1; a possible D gene is TRBD2 (6 bases). This CDR3 has 15 residues. The V end lost 0 bases, the J end lost 2 bases, and 8 bases lay between the germline ends. The germline V gene encodes CDR1 LGHNT and CDR2 FRNRAP. The CDR3 DNA follows: TGTGCTAGTGGTTTGGTACTAGCCACCTACAATGAGCAGTTCTTC. Protein product: CASGLVLATYNEQFF.

V gene TRBV19 combines with J gene TRBJ1-2, with 8 bases aligning to TRBD1. Germline V CDR1 and CDR2: LNHDA, SQIVND (reference sequence). The CDR3 covers 14 residues. Losses at the gene ends were 3 bases for V and 4 bases for J; bases not matched to a gene: 4. The CDR3 protein is CASSIQTGAYGYTF. As DNA, the CDR3 is TGTGCCAGTAGTATTCAGACAGGGGCCTATGGCTACACCTTC.

The gene calls are TRBV3-1 (or the pseudogene TRBV3-2) and TRBJ1-1; D unclear. Germline V gene sequence: CDR1 LGHDT, CDR2 YNNKEL (reference sequence). This CDR3 region has 13 residues. V was pared by 1 base and J by 4 bases, with 7 bases between. The CDR3 coding sequence is TGTGCCAGCAGCCAAGGGCAGATCACTGAAGCTTTCTTT. Translation: CASSQGQITEAFF.

V usage is TRBV5-1 and J usage is TRBJ2-1; D may be TRBD2 (5 bases). V was trimmed by 0 bases and J by 2 bases, leaving 18 bases between them. The CDR3 has 18 amino acids. Per the germline V gene, CDR1 is SGHRS and CDR2 is YFSETQ. In nucleotides, the CDR3 is TGCGCCAGCAGCTTGGGAGAGTTATGGGGAGAGACCTACAATGAGCAGTTCTTC. Protein: CASSLGELWGETYNEQFF. The full variable domain, in which reference TRBV5-1 and TRBJ2-1 provide the parts outside the CDR3, is KAGVTQTPRYLIKTRGQQVTLSCSPISGHRSVSWYQQTPGQGLQFLFEYFSETQRNKGNFPGRFSGRQFSNSRSEMNVSTLELGDSALYLCASSLGELWGETYNEQFFGPGTRLTVL.